Listed below are T cell receptor beta chains from one sample, sequenced in a study of patients and donors after allogeneic stem cell transplantation. TCRdb analysed the RT-PCR reads with MiXCR anew, one entry per CDR3 protein. The sample lists 920,000 or so distinct CDR3 sequences, roughly 17% occurring once. Sequenced material: blood, either unsorted or a sorted T cell fraction (not recorded which). These receptors came from a human donor who was either an allogeneic HSCT recipient or a stem cell or donor lymphocyte infusion donor (not recorded which). It is not recorded whose cells these are; they may come from a transplant donor. Each CDR3 is given with its conserved first and last residue. The D gene is left open where the match is weak. Size values are once, few and many counts, or a class for expanded clones, and some rows have none.

clone size,J gene,D gene,V gene,CDR3 protein,CDR3 DNA
NA,TRBJ2-2,NA,TRBV18,CASSPPSSRGNTGELFF,TGTGCCAGCTCACCACCGTCGAGCAGGGGGAACACCGGGGAGCTGTTTTTT
few,TRBJ2-3,NA,TRBV6-5,CASSYSTGLDTQYF,TGTGCCAGCAGTTACTCCACAGGGCTAGATACGCAGTATTTT
few,TRBJ2-3,TRBD2,TRBV20-1,CSASPMRGRVRDTQYF,TGCAGTGCTTCGCCCATGCGCGGGAGGGTCCGGGATACGCAGTATTTT
few,TRBJ2-5,TRBD1,TRBV7-9,CASSLRTGDETQYF,TGTGCCAGCAGCTTACGGACAGGGGATGAGACCCAGTACTTC
few,TRBJ1-2,NA,TRBV30,CAWTHRDGYTF,TGTGCCTGGACCCACAGGGATGGCTACACCTTC
few,TRBJ2-3,TRBD2,TRBV4-2,CASSQDHVWTSGRLRPSTDTQYF,TGTGCCAGCAGCCAAGATCATGTGTGGACTAGCGGGAGGTTACGTCCTAGCACAGATACGCAGTATTTT
few,TRBJ2-3,TRBD1,TRBV10-3,CAISESGTGEADTQYF,TGTGCCATCAGTGAGTCAGGGACAGGGGAAGCAGATACGCAGTATTTT
NA,TRBJ2-7,TRBD1,TRBV9,CASSPGGQEGEQYF,TGTGCCAGCAGCCCCGGCGGACAGGAAGGCGAGCAGTACTTC
few,TRBJ2-7,NA,TRBV6-5,CASSYTGHSYEQYF,TGTGCCAGCAGTTACACGGGACATTCCTACGAGCAGTACTTC
NA,TRBJ1-1,TRBD1,TRBV20-1,CSATTDRGRLSEAFF,TGCAGTGCTACCACGGACAGGGGAAGGTTGTCTGAAGCTTTCTTT
NA,TRBJ2-1,TRBD2,TRBV2,CASSPNPSSGRATYNEQFF,TGTGCCAGCAGTCCCAACCCCTCTAGCGGGAGGGCTACCTACAATGAGCAGTTCTTC
NA,TRBJ2-7,TRBD2,TRBV6-1,CASTLAGENPYEQYF,TGTGCCAGCACCCTAGCGGGAGAGAACCCCTACGAGCAGTACTTC
NA,TRBJ2-7,TRBD1,TRBV2,CASSGTGGYEQYF,TGTGCCAGCAGTGGGACAGGGGGTTACGAGCAGTACTTC
once,TRBJ2-7,TRBD1,TRBV5-5,CASSLTTGTGEQYF,TGTGCCAGCAGCTTGACGACAGGGACGGGCGAGCAGTACTTC
few,TRBJ2-2,TRBD1,TRBV7-2,CASTPDRGNTGELFF,TGTGCCAGCACCCCAGACAGGGGAAACACCGGGGAGCTGTTTTTT
NA,TRBJ1-2,NA,TRBV3-1,CASTPDLTVNYGYTF,TGTGCCAGCACGCCGGACCTTACCGTTAACTATGGCTACACCTTC
few,TRBJ1-2,NA,TRBV6-5,CASSYGRADYGYTF,TGTGCCAGCAGTTATGGAAGGGCGGACTATGGCTACACCTTC
few,TRBJ2-1,TRBD1,TRBV27,CASSFGQVYSDSYNEQFF,TGTGCCAGCAGTTTTGGACAGGTTTATTCTGACTCCTACAATGAGCAGTTCTTC
many,TRBJ2-5,NA,TRBV12-3/TRBV12-4,CASSLRGKETQYF,TGTGCCAGCAGTTTGAGAGGGAAAGAGACCCAGTACTTC
once,TRBJ2-3,NA,TRBV11-2,CASSTLPPGVNTDTQYF,TGTGCCAGCAGCACCTTACCCCCGGGGGTGAACACAGATACGCAGTATTTT
few,TRBJ1-1,TRBD1,TRBV7-2,CASTPEEQGWYAEAFF,TGTGCCAGCACCCCGGAAGAACAGGGGTGGTATGCTGAAGCTTTCTTT
NA,TRBJ1-2,NA,TRBV30,CAWSVAPAGANYGYTF,TGTGCCTGGAGTGTGGCCCCGGCGGGAGCTAACTATGGCTACACCTTC
once,TRBJ2-1,NA,TRBV12-5,CASDRGRGIHEQFF,TGTGCTAGTGATCGGGGAAGAGGGATCCATGAGCAGTTCTTC
NA,TRBJ2-3,NA,TRBV9,CASSVQSRGGTDTQYF,TGTGCCAGCAGCGTACAGTCACGGGGAGGAACAGATACGCAGTATTTT
many,TRBJ2-3,NA,TRBV20-1,CSARLPGADTQYF,TGCAGTGCTAGATTGCCAGGGGCAGATACGCAGTATTTT
NA,TRBJ2-1,TRBD2,TRBV29-1,CSVDLLAGEQFF,TGCAGCGTTGACCTTCTAGCGGGTGAGCAGTTCTTC
few,TRBJ2-7,NA,TRBV12-3/TRBV12-4,CASTQGLEQYF,TGTGCCAGCACCCAAGGCCTCGAGCAGTACTTC
NA,TRBJ1-1,NA,TRBV10-3,CAISESAPGGGTEAFF,TGTGCCATCAGTGAGTCCGCCCCCGGGGGAGGCACTGAAGCTTTCTTT
few,TRBJ1-1,NA,TRBV2,CASGQPGTEAFF,TGTGCCAGCGGACAGCCCGGGACTGAAGCTTTCTTT
few,TRBJ1-5,NA,TRBV15,CATSRKDRLKQPQHF,TGTGCCACCAGCAGAAAAGACAGGTTGAAGCAGCCCCAGCATTTT
many,TRBJ2-3,NA,TRBV7-9,CASSLTGTSTDTQYF,TGTGCCAGCAGCCTGACAGGGACTAGCACAGATACGCAGTATTTT
NA,TRBJ2-4,NA,TRBV5-4,CASSSRQLGSKNIQYF,TGTGCCAGCAGTTCCAGACAGCTAGGATCCAAAAACATTCAGTACTTC
few,TRBJ1-5,NA,TRBV15,CATSEETAIYNQPQHF,TGTGCCACCAGCGAGGAGACAGCCATCTACAATCAGCCCCAGCATTTT